The 25 T cell receptor beta chains reported below all come from one sample, sequenced in a study of OX40 agonist ivuxolimab in advanced cancers. The assay was immunoSEQ multiplex PCR, and TCRdb's table has in-frame clones only and misses some. The sample shows 60,000 to 75,000 clones, roughly 84% of them seen only once. This material consisted of CD4+ or CD8+ T cells sorted from blood, taken in a trial of the OX40 agonist ivuxolimab. These receptor sequences come from an adult with an advanced solid tumor such as melanoma, head and neck, liver or kidney cancer.

This rearrangement joins TRBV27 to TRBJ1-1; 9 positions match TRBD1. The CDR3 runs to 16 residues. Per germline, CDR1 MNHEY and CDR2 SMNVEV (reference sequence). V shed 4 bases and J 5 bases; nucleotides not matched to a gene: 11. CDR3 DNA sequence: TGTGCCAGCAGTTACCGCGGGACAGGGAGGGGAACTGAAGCTTTCTTT. Its translation is CASSYRGTGRGTEAFF.

The chain employs TRBV4-3 and TRBJ1-1, with D possibly TRBD1 on 5 matching bases. Germline CDR1 is LGHNA and CDR2 is YSLEER. Between the trimmed V and J ends, which lost 1 base and 8 bases, there was a span of 17 bases. The CDR3 loop spans 15 amino acids. In DNA, the CDR3 is TGCGCCAGCAGCCAAGCCCCTCTCGGGACGGAAGAAGCTTTCTTT. Amino acid sequence: CASSQAPLGTEEAFF.

The genes are TRBV7-9 and TRBJ2-5; D tentatively fits TRBD1 or TRBD2 (5 bases each). V lost 1 base, J lost 3 bases, and 21 bases lay in between. Germline V lookup: CDR1 SEHNR, CDR2 FQNEAQ (reference sequence). This CDR3 has 18 amino acids. The CDR3 coding sequence is TGTGCCAGCAGCTTAGTACACGGGGTTAAACAAGGGGAAGAGACCCAGTACTTC. This codes for CASSLVHGVKQGEETQYF.

The genes are TRBV4-2 and TRBJ1-4; no definite D call. Trimming took off 0 bases at V and 8 bases at J, with 16 bases between the two ends. Germline V gene lookup returns CDR1 LGHNA and CDR2 YNFKEQ. The CDR3 spans 16 residues. CDR3 in amino acids: CASSQDGKESSEKLFF. The CDR3 region has the DNA TGTGCCAGCAGCCAAGATGGCAAGGAGTCAAGCGAAAAACTGTTTTTT.

The CDR3: CASSEPGPAAYEQYF. DNA for the CDR3: TGTGCCAGCAGCGAACCGGGACCCGCTGCCTACGAGCAGTACTTC. This chain connects TRBV7-8 to TRBJ2-7; either TRBD1 or TRBD2 may fit D (5 bases each). The CDR3 has 15 amino acids. The V end was cut by 5 bases, the J end by 2 bases, with 16 bases between. Germline CDR1 SGHVS, CDR2 FQNEAQ.

About this clone: Other nucleotide sequences from this sample produce the same CDR3. The V call is TRBV5-1, the J call TRBJ2-5; D is unresolved. Trimming shortened V by 0 bases and J by 0 bases, and 0 bases separated the two germline ends. The CDR3 is 12 residues long. Germline V CDR1 and CDR2: SGHRS, YFSETQ. The CDR3 region has the DNA TGCGCCAGCAGCTTGGACCAAGAGACCCAGTACTTC. Amino acids: CASSLDQETQYF.

The genes are TRBV7-2 and TRBJ2-7; a weak D match, TRBD1 (5 bases). This CDR3 comprises 13 residues. Trimming removed 5 bases at V and 3 bases at J, with 11 bases between. Germline values: CDR1 SGHTA, CDR2 FQGNSA. Here the CDR3 DNA reads TGTGCCAGCAGCACAAGGACATTCTACGAGCAGTACTTC. It is translated as CASSTRTFYEQYF.

The chain carries TRBV5-1 and TRBJ2-3; 10 nucleotides agree with TRBD1. CDR3 length: 15 residues. Germline V CDR1 and CDR2: SGHRS, YFSETQ. With 0 bases clipped from V and 4 bases from J, the junction kept 2 bases outside the gene matches. The CDR3 spells CASSLGDRGSDTQYF. For the CDR3, the DNA is TGCGCCAGCAGCTTGGGGGACAGGGGATCAGATACGCAGTATTTT.

The chain carries TRBV9 and TRBJ2-1, with TRBD2 matching 9 bases. This CDR3 contains 17 residues. Losses at the gene ends were 0 bases for V and 4 bases for J; bases not matched to a gene: 8. Germline V CDR1 and CDR2: SGDLS, YYNGEE. CDR3 bases: TGTGCCAGCAGCGTAGCCCAAGGACTAGCGACATACAATGAGCAGTTCTTC. It codes for CASSVAQGLATYNEQFF. The variable domain in full, with the rest retrieved from reference TRBV9 and TRBJ2-1, is DSGVTQTPKHLITATGQRVTLRCSPRSGDLSVYWYQQSLDQGLQFLIQYYNGEERAKGNILERFSAQQFPDLHSELNLSSLELGDSALYFCASSVAQGLATYNEQFFGPGTRLTVL.

The chain is built from TRBV11-1 and TRBJ2-6; D ambiguous. Germline loops: CDR1 SGHAT, CDR2 FQDESV (reference sequence). The V gene lost 3 bases and the J gene lost 3 bases, with 9 bases spanning the gap. The CDR3 contains 15 residues. The CDR3 reads CASSFVPFGANVLTF. As DNA, the CDR3 is TGTGCCAGCAGCTTCGTACCCTTTGGGGCCAACGTCCTGACTTTC.

This clone turned up a few times. The CDR3 here is CASSQSDREGNTIYF. Written as DNA, the CDR3 is TGTGCCAGCAGTCAATCGGACAGGGAGGGAAACACCATATATTTT. V usage is TRBV28 and J usage is TRBJ1-3; 8 bases are a match to TRBD1. V shed 5 bases, J shed 4 bases, and the junction held 7 bases outside the gene matches. There are 15 residues in the CDR3. The germline CDR1 and CDR2 sequences are MDHEN and SYDVKM.

The V and J genes are TRBV4-2 and TRBJ2-3, with TRBD2 identical over 9 bases. J gave up 0 bases and V 6 bases, and 4 bases lay outside the gene matches. This CDR3 is built from 15 residues. Germline V gene sequence: CDR1 LGHNA, CDR2 YNFKEQ. CDR3 loop: CASRPSGTSTDTQYF. For the CDR3, the DNA is TGTGCCAGCAGACCTAGCGGGACTAGCACAGATACGCAGTATTTT.

The chain links TRBV29-1 to TRBJ2-5; perhaps TRBD2 as D (5 bases). Germline values: CDR1 SQVTM, CDR2 ANQGSEA. The CDR3 spans 11 residues. V was cut by 4 bases and J by 11 bases, with 14 bases left in between. The chain's CDR3 is CSVVRIGEQYF. Written as DNA, the CDR3 is TGCAGCGTTGTGAGGATCGGGGAGCAGTACTTC. The full variable domain, in which reference TRBV29-1 and TRBJ2-5 provide the parts outside the CDR3, is SAVISQKPSRDICQRGTSLTIQCQVDSQVTMMFWYRQQPGQSLTLIATANQGSEATYESGFVIDKFPISRPNLTFSTLTVSNMSPEDSSIYLCSVVRIGEQYFGPGTRLLVL.

This clone was counted a single time. CDR3: CASSSRQGSREGQYF. For the CDR3, the DNA is TGTGCCAGCAGCTCAAGACAGGGGTCCCGAGAAGGGCAGTACTTC. The gene calls are TRBV7-2 and TRBJ2-7; 8 bases align to TRBD1. CDR1 is SGHTA, CDR2 FQGNSA, per germline. The CDR3 consists of 15 residues. J was trimmed by 9 bases and V by 4 bases; bases with no gene match: 14.

This CDR3 reads CASSLGGTGTATGELFF. The DNA of the CDR3 is TGTGCCAGCAGCTTAGGGGGGACAGGAACCGCCACCGGGGAGCTGTTTTTT. The V gene is TRBV11-3, the J gene TRBJ2-2, with 8 bases matching TRBD1. The CDR3 runs to 17 residues. The V gene end was trimmed by 1 base and the J gene end by 4 bases; junction bases not matched to a gene: 8. Germline V CDR1 and CDR2: SGHNT, YENEEA.

This clone showed up just a few times. The V call is TRBV10-3, the J call TRBJ1-1; D uncertain. V was clipped by 2 bases and J by 0 bases, with 10 bases between them. The germline V gene encodes CDR1 ENHRY and CDR2 SYGVKD. This CDR3 region has 15 residues. This CDR3 reads CAISEMAGMNTEAFF. CDR3 sequence (DNA): TGTGCCATCAGTGAGATGGCTGGCATGAACACTGAAGCTTTCTTT.

This clone was recorded a few times. The chain recombines TRBV11-3 with TRBJ2-2; TRBD1 might be the D (6 bases). The germline V and J ends were trimmed by 5 bases and 0 bases, with 13 bases remaining between them. From germline, CDR1 is SGHNT and CDR2 YENEEA. CDR3 length: 16 residues. The CDR3 sequence is CASSPRNRANTGELFF. Here the CDR3 DNA reads TGTGCCAGCAGCCCCCGAAACAGGGCGAACACCGGGGAGCTGTTTTTT.

V gene TRBV7-6 combines with J gene TRBJ2-7, with 14 bases identical to TRBD2. J was trimmed by 5 bases and V by 5 bases; bases with no gene match: 5. The length of the CDR3 is 15 residues. The germline V gene has CDR1 SGHVS and CDR2 FNYEAQ. This CDR3 reads CASSAPGLAGDEQYF. The CDR3 nucleotides are TGTGCCAGCAGCGCCCCGGGACTAGCGGGAGACGAGCAGTACTTC.

V gene TRBV9 combines with J gene TRBJ1-1, with D maybe TRBD1 (6 bases). The CDR3 consists of 14 residues. Trimming removed 0 bases from V and 7 bases from J, with 13 bases in between. The germline CDR1 and CDR2 sequences are SGDLS and YYNGEE. The CDR3 coding sequence is TGTGCCAGCAGCGTAGGTTGGGGGGCGGATGAAGCTTTCTTT. The encoded protein is CASSVGWGADEAFF.

V gene TRBV5-1 combines with J gene TRBJ2-3; D is undetermined. The CDR3 contains 15 residues. Germline V gives CDR1 SGHRS, CDR2 YFSETQ. Trimming shortened V by 4 bases and J by 0 bases, and 12 bases separated the two germline ends. The CDR3 DNA follows: TGCGCCAGCAGCATTGACACTTCTAGCACAGATACGCAGTATTTT. Translation gives CASSIDTSSTDTQYF. Complete variable domain (other parts from reference TRBV5-1 and TRBJ2-3): KAGVTQTPRYLIKTRGQQVTLSCSPISGHRSVSWYQQTPGQGLQFLFEYFSETQRNKGNFPGRFSGRQFSNSRSEMNVSTLELGDSALYLCASSIDTSSTDTQYFGPGTRLTVL.

The chain carries TRBV29-1 and TRBJ2-3; TRBD2 matches 13 bases. CDR1 and CDR2 (germline): SQVTM, ANQGSEA. With V trimmed by 5 bases and J by 3 bases, 5 bases remained unmatched. CDR3 size: 15 residues. The CDR3: CSVTRTSGRTDTQYF. The CDR3 DNA reads TGCAGCGTTACCCGGACTAGCGGGAGAACAGATACGCAGTATTTT.

The V gene is TRBV19, the J gene TRBJ2-6; TRBD1 aligns across 9 bases. With V trimmed by 2 bases and J by 0 bases, 14 bases remained unmatched. Per the germline V gene, CDR1 is LNHDA and CDR2 is SQIVND (reference sequence). This CDR3 is built from 21 residues. The CDR3 DNA reads TGTGCCAGTAGTATAAGGAGTAAAACAGGGGGCGCTTACTCTGGGGCCAACGTCCTGACTTTC. Translating it yields CASSIRSKTGGAYSGANVLTF.

The rearrangement joins TRBV4-3 to TRBJ1-4; D is unresolved. Trimming pared 1 base from V and 7 bases from J, leaving 13 bases between. The CDR3 contains 15 residues. Germline V lookup: CDR1 LGHNA, CDR2 YSLEER. This CDR3 is CASSQGGGWAEKLFF. CDR3 coding DNA: TGCGCCAGCAGCCAAGGTGGCGGTTGGGCTGAAAAACTGTTTTTT.

V usage is TRBV19 and J usage is TRBJ1-4; D unclear. The CDR3 is 13 residues long. Germline-derived CDR1 and CDR2 are LNHDA and SQIVND (reference sequence). V was shortened by 5 bases and J by 7 bases, with 11 bases between the two germline ends. The CDR3 nucleotides read TGTGCCAGTAGTCAGCTCGGAGGTGAAAAACTGTTTTTT. Its protein product is CASSQLGGEKLFF.

The rearrangement joins TRBV7-2 to TRBJ2-1, with 7 bases aligning to TRBD2. The CDR3 is made up of 14 amino acids. Germline loops: CDR1 SGHTA, CDR2 FQGNSA. Trimming cost V 3 bases and J 4 bases; bases outside gene matches: 3. The CDR3 protein is CASSFQREYNEQFF. The CDR3 DNA sequence: TGTGCCAGCAGCTTTCAGCGGGAATACAATGAGCAGTTCTTC. Complete variable domain (other parts from reference TRBV7-2 and TRBJ2-1): GAGVSQSPSNKVTEKGKDVELRCDPISGHTALYWYRQSLGQGLEFLIYFQGNSAPDKSGLPSDRFSAERTGGSVSTLTIQRTQQEDSAVYLCASSFQREYNEQFFGPGTRLTVL.